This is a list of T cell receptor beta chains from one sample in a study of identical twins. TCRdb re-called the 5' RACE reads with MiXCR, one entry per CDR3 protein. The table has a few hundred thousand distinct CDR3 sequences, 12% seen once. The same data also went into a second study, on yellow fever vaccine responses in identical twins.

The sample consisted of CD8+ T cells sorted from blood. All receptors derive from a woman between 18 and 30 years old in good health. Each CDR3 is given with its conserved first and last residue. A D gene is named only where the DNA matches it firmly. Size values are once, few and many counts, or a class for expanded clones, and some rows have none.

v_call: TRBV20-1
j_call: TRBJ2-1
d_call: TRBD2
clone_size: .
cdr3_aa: CSARDAPTSGHNEQFF
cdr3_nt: TGCAGTGCTAGAGATGCCCCCACTAGCGGCCACAATGAGCAGTTCTTC

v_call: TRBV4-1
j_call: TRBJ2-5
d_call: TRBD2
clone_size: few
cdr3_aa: CASSQDRPSGLQETQYF
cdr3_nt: TGCGCCAGCAGCCAAGATCGGCCTAGCGGGTTACAAGAGACCCAGTACTTC

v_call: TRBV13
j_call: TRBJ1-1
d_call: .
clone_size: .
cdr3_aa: CASSLTTEAFF
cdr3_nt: TGTGCCAGCAGCCTCACCACTGAAGCTTTCTTT

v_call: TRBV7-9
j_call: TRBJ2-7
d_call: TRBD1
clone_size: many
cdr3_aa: CASSLANRGDNYEQYF
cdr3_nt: TGTGCCAGCAGCTTAGCGAACAGGGGCGATAACTACGAGCAGTACTTC

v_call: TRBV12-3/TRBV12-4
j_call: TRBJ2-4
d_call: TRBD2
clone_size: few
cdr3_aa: CASSPPPGLATKNIQYF
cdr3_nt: TGTGCCAGCAGTCCCCCCCCGGGACTAGCTACCAAAAACATTCAGTACTTC

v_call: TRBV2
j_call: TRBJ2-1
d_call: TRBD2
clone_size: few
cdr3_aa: CASSELAGSNEQFF
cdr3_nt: TGTGCCAGCAGTGAACTAGCGGGCTCCAATGAGCAGTTCTTC

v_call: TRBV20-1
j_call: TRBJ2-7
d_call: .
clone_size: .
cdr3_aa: CSATGPHLSYEQYF
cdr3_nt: TGCAGTGCCACGGGCCCTCACCTCTCCTACGAGCAGTACTTC

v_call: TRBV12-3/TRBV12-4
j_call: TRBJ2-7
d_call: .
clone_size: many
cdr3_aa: CASSLGRGNEQYF
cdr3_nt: TGTGCCAGCAGTTTGGGCAGGGGCAACGAGCAGTACTTC

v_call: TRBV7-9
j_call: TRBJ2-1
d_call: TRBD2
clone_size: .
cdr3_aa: CATASGRAGVQFF
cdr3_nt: TGTGCCACCGCTAGCGGGAGGGCCGGGGTGCAGTTCTTC

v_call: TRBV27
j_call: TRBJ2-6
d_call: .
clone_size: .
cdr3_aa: CASSLSWGRGANVLTF
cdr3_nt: TGTGCCAGCAGTTTATCTTGGGGTCGTGGGGCCAACGTCCTGACTTTC

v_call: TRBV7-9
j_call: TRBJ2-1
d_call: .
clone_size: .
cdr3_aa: CATLPAAGNEQFF
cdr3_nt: TGTGCCACCCTACCCGCGGCGGGCAATGAGCAGTTCTTC

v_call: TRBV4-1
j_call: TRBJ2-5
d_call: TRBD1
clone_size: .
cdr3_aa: CASSQGGQGETQYF
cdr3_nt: TGCGCCAGCAGCCAAGGAGGACAGGGTGAGACCCAGTACTTC

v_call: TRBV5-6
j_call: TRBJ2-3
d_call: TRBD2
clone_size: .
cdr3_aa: CASSWTITGGLPDTQYF
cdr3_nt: TGTGCCAGCAGCTGGACTATCACGGGGGGGTTGCCAGATACGCAGTATTTT

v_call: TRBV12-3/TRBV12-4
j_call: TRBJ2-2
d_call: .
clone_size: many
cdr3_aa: CASSRWQEAGELFF
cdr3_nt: TGTGCCAGCAGTCGGTGGCAGGAGGCCGGGGAGCTGTTTTTT

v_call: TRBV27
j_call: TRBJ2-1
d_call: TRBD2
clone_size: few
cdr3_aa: CASTQTSGGHEQFF
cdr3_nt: TGTGCCAGCACCCAGACTAGCGGAGGACATGAGCAGTTCTTC

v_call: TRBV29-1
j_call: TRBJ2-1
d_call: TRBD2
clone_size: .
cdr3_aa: CSVGGSGSPDEQFF
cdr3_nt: TGCAGCGTTGGCGGTAGCGGGAGTCCGGATGAGCAGTTCTTC

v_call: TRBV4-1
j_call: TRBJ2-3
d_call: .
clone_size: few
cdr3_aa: CASSQGVGSTDTQYF
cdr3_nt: TGCGCCAGCAGCCAAGGGGTGGGCAGCACAGATACGCAGTATTTT

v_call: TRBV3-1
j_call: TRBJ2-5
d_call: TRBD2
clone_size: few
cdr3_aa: CASSQPSGMQETQYF
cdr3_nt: TGTGCCAGCAGCCAACCTAGCGGGATGCAAGAGACCCAGTACTTC

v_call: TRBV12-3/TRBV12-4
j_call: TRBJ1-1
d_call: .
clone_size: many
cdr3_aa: CASSLWTNTEAFF
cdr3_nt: TGTGCCAGCAGTTTATGGACGAACACTGAAGCTTTCTTT

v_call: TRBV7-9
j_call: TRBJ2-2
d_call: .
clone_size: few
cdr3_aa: CASSLGRMSGELFF
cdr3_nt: TGTGCCAGCAGCTTAGGGCGGATGTCGGGGGAGCTGTTTTTT

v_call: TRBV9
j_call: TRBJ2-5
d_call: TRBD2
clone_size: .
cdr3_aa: CASSKGTSGSGVQETQYF
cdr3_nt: TGTGCCAGCAGCAAAGGGACTAGCGGGAGTGGGGTCCAAGAGACCCAGTACTTC

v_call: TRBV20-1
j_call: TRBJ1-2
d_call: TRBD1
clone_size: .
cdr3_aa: CSAPYGQGTNYGYTF
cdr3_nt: TGCAGTGCCCCCTACGGACAGGGGACAAACTATGGCTACACCTTC

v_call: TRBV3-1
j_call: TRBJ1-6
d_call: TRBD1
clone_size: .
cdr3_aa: CASRPGTGRSPLHF
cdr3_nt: TGTGCCAGCAGGCCCGGGACAGGGAGGTCACCCCTCCACTTT

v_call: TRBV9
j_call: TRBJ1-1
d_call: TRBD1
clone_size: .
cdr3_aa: CASREGGPNTEAFF
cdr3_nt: TGTGCCAGCAGAGAAGGGGGCCCGAACACTGAAGCTTTCTTT

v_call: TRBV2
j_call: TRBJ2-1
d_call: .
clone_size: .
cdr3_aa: CASSRLALGEQFF
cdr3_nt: TGTGCCAGCAGCCGACTGGCTTTAGGTGAGCAGTTCTTC

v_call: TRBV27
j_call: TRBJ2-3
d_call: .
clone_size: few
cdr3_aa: CASSMGGRRTDTQYF
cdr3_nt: TGTGCCAGCAGCATGGGGGGGCGCCGCACAGATACGCAGTATTTT

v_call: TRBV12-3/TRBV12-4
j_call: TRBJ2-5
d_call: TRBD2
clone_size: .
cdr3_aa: CASSWRAGLEHQETQYF
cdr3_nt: TGTGCCAGCAGTTGGCGGGCGGGACTAGAGCACCAAGAGACCCAGTACTTC

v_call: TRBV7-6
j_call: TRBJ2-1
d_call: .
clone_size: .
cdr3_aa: CASVLGRSDEQFF
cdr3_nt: TGTGCCAGCGTTCTAGGAAGATCGGATGAGCAGTTCTTC

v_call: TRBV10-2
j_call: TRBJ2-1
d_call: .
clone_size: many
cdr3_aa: CASSIDGNPYNEQFF
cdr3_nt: TGCGCCAGCAGTATTGACGGGAACCCCTACAATGAGCAGTTCTTC

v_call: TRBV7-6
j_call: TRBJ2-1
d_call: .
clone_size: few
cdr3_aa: CASSLGATAYNEQFF
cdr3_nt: TGTGCCAGCAGCTTAGGAGCAACGGCCTACAATGAGCAGTTCTTC

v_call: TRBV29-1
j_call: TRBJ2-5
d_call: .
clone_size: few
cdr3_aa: CSVERGVQETQYF
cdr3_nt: TGCAGCGTTGAGAGGGGGGTTCAAGAGACCCAGTACTTC

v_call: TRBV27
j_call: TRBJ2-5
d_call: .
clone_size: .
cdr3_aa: CASSRRTDQETQYF
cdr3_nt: TGTGCCAGCAGTCGTCGGACTGATCAAGAGACCCAGTACTTC

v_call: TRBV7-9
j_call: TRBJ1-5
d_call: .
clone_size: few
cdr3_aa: CASSLGSAGGNQPQHF
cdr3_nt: TGTGCCAGCAGCTTAGGGTCAGCTGGGGGCAATCAGCCCCAGCATTTT

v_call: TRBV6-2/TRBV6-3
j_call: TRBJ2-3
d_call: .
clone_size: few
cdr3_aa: CASSPSVPDTQYF
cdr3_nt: TGTGCCAGCAGTCCCAGCGTCCCAGATACGCAGTATTTT

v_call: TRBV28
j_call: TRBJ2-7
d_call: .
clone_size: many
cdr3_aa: CASSFMGKDEQYF
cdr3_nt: TGTGCCAGCAGTTTTATGGGCAAGGACGAGCAGTACTTC

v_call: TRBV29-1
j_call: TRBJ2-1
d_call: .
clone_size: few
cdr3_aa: CSVGLPRSYNEQFF
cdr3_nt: TGCAGCGTTGGCCTACCGAGATCCTACAATGAGCAGTTCTTC

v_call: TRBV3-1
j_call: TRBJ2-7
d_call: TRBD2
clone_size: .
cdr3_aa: CASSQDGETSGLVYEQYF
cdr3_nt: TGTGCCAGCAGCCAAGATGGGGAAACTAGCGGTTTAGTCTACGAGCAGTACTTC

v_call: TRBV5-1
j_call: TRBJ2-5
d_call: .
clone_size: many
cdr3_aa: CASRWSLAPLETQYF
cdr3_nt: TGCGCCAGCAGGTGGAGCCTAGCGCCCTTGGAGACCCAGTACTTC

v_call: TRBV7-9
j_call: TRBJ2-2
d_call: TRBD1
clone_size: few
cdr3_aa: CASSFDRATNTGELFF
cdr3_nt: TGTGCCAGCAGCTTTGACAGGGCGACGAACACCGGGGAGCTGTTTTTT

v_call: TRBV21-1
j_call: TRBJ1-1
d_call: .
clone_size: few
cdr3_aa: CASSKEITSVDTEAFF
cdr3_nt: TGTGCCAGCAGCAAAGAGATCACATCAGTGGACACTGAAGCTTTCTTT

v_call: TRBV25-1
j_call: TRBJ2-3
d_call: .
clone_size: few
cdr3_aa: CASSTADTQYF
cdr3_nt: TGTGCCAGCTCGACGGCAGATACGCAGTATTTT

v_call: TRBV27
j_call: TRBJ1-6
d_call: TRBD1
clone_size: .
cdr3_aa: CASGPGQGFSPLHF
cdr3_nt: TGTGCCAGCGGTCCGGGACAGGGTTTTTCACCCCTCCACTTT

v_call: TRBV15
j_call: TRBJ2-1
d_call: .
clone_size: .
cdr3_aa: CATSQGPPGYNYNEQFF
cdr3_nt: TGTGCCACCAGCCAGGGGCCCCCGGGCTACAACTACAATGAGCAGTTCTTC

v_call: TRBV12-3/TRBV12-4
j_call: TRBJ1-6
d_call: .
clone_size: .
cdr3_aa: CASSGHTYYNSPLHF
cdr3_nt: TGTGCCAGCAGTGGACACACTTACTATAATTCACCCCTCCACTTT

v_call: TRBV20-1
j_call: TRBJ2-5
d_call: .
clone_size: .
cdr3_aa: CSARDFNSLTQYF
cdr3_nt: TGCAGTGCTAGAGATTTTAACTCCTTAACCCAGTACTTC